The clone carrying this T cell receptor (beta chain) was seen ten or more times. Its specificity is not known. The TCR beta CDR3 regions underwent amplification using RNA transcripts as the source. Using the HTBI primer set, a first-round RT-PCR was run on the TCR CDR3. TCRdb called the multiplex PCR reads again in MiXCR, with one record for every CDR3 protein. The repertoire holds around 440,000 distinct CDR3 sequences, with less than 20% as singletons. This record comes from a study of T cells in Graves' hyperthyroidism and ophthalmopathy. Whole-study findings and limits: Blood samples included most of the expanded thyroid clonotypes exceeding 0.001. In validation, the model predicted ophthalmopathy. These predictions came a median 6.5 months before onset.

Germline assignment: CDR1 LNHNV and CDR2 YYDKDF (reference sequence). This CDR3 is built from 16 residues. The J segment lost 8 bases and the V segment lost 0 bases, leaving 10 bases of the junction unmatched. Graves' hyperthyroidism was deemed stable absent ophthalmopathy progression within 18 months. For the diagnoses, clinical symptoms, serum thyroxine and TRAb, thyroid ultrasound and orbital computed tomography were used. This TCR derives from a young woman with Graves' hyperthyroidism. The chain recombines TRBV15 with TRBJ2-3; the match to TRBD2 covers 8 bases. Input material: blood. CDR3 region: CATSRDRPSGYGTQYF. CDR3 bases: TGTGCCACCAGCAGAGATAGGCCTAGCGGGTACGGTACGCAGTATTTT.